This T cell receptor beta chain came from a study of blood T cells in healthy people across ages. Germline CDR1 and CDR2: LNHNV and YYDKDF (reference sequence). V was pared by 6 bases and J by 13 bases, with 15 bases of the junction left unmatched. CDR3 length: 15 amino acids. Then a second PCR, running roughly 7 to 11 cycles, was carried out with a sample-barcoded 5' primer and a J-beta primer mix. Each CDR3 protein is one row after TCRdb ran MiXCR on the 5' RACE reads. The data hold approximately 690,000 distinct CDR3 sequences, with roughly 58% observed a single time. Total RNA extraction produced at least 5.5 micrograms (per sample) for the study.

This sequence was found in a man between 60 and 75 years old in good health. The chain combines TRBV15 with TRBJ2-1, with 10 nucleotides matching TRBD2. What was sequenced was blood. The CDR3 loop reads CATSSETSGRLRQFF. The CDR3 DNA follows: TGTGCCACCAGTTCGGAGACTAGCGGGCGGCTTAGACAGTTCTTC.